This T cell receptor (beta chain) originates from a study of technical replicates of blood from several donors. In its sample, this clone was seen a few times. This CDR3 contains 14 residues. Trimming took off 2 bases at V and 0 bases at J, with 8 bases between the two ends. Germline CDR1 reads KGHSH; CDR2 reads LQKENI. Measured with immunoSEQ multiplex PCR; TCRdb has only the in-frame clones, and not every one. The sample lists approximately 81,000 clones, roughly 77% seen once, with around 4% in the top ten. This rearrangement joins TRBV18 to TRBJ2-7; no clear D gene. This clonotype originated in a human donor in good health. Some clones in this sample may be carry-over from other donors' samples. Sequencing was performed on PBMCs. CDR3: CASSPSSSSYEQYF. The CDR3 coding sequence is TGTGCCAGCTCACCATCCTCCAGCTCCTACGAGCAGTACTTC. The entire variable domain, with the rest obtained from reference TRBV18 and TRBJ2-7, is as follows: NAGVMQNPRHLVRRRGQEARLRCSPMKGHSHVYWYRQLPEEGLKFMVYLQKENIIDESGMPKERFSAEFPKEGPSILRIQQVVRGDSAAYFCASSPSSSSYEQYFGPGTRLTVT.